The rows below give T cell receptor beta chains drawn from one sample of a study of cytomegalovirus exposure and HLA in healthy donors. Profiled with immunoSEQ multiplex PCR; TCRdb holds only in-frame clones, not every one. Found here are 150,000 or so clones, around 74% of them singletons; the top ten hold approximately 4.3%. The sample taken for sequencing was PBMCs. The receptors were sampled from a man aged 18 to 30 in good health and CMV-seropositive. Both conserved end residues are part of each CDR3. Fields, in order: clone size, V gene, J gene, D gene, CDR3 DNA, CDR3 protein. D genes are given only for firm matches. A clone size is listed for some rows: how often the clone was seen (once, few, many), or a class if it is expanded.

>NA|TRBV11-2|TRBJ1-5|NA
TGTGCCAGCAGCGCGGGAATATATAGCAATCAGCCCCAGCATTTT
CASSAGIYSNQPQHF
>NA|TRBV28|TRBJ1-5|NA
TGTGCCAGCAGTTTACCACCAGGGGGCAATCAGCCCCAGCATTTT
CASSLPPGGNQPQHF
>NA|TRBV28|TRBJ1-4|NA
TGTGCCAGCGCCCCACTCGGGTGGAGTGAAAAACTGTTTTTT
CASAPLGWSEKLFF
>NA|TRBV7-2|TRBJ1-4|NA
TGTGCCAGCAGCCTCGAGGTTGCAACTAATGAAAAACTGTTTTTT
CASSLEVATNEKLFF
>once|TRBV11-1|TRBJ2-1|NA
TGTGCCAGCAGAATATCCAATGAGCAGTTCTTC
CASRISNEQFF
>NA|TRBV7-3|TRBJ2-2|TRBD2
TGTGCCAGCAGCTCCACCGGGACTACTCCGAGGGGGGAGCTGTTTTTT
CASSSTGTTPRGELFF
>NA|TRBV28|TRBJ1-2|NA
TGTGCCAGCACCACAGGGAGTGCCTATGGCTACACCTTC
CASTTGSAYGYTF
>few|TRBV7-8|TRBJ2-3|NA
TGTGCCAGCAGCTTAGGGGCGAATACAGATACGCAGTATTTT
CASSLGANTDTQYF
>NA|TRBV15|TRBJ2-1|NA
TGTGCCACCAGCAGAGATGGTGCAGGCTACAATGAGCAGTTCTTC
CATSRDGAGYNEQFF
>NA|TRBV29-1|TRBJ2-6|TRBD1
TGCAGCGCTTCGACAGGGGGGTACTCTGGGGCCAACGTCCTGACTTTC
CSASTGGYSGANVLTF
>few|TRBV5-8|TRBJ2-6|NA
TGTGCCAGCAGCTTGTTAGTAGCTGGGGCCAACGTCCTGACTTTC
CASSLLVAGANVLTF
>NA|TRBV28|TRBJ1-5|TRBD1
TGTGCCAGCAGTATGGACAGGGGATTTCATCAGCCCCAGCATTTT
CASSMDRGFHQPQHF
>NA|TRBV7-9|TRBJ2-7|TRBD1
TGTGCCAGCAGCGGACAGGACTCCTACGAGCAGTACTTC
CASSGQDSYEQYF
>NA|TRBV5-5|TRBJ2-7|TRBD2
TGTGCCAGCAGCTTGGGCGGTGGACTAGCGGGAACCTACGAGCAGTACTTC
CASSLGGGLAGTYEQYF
>once|TRBV4-1|TRBJ1-3|NA
TGCGCCAGCAGCCAAGGGGCCCTAGGAAACACCATATATTTT
CASSQGALGNTIYF
>few|TRBV5-6|TRBJ1-1|NA
TGTGCCAGCAGCTTGGCCGGCAGGGGATACACTGAAGCTTTCTTT
CASSLAGRGYTEAFF
>NA|TRBV27|TRBJ1-4|NA
TGTGCCAGCAGTTTTGCAGGGCGATTCAATGAAAAACTGTTTTTT
CASSFAGRFNEKLFF
>NA|TRBV28|TRBJ1-1|NA
TGTGCCACCCGCAGGGACATGAACACTGAAGCTTTCTTT
CATRRDMNTEAFF
>NA|TRBV7-2|TRBJ2-2|NA
TGTGCCAGCAGCCTCCATTGGGGGCCCGGGGAGCTGTTTTTT
CASSLHWGPGELFF
>NA|TRBV7-9|TRBJ2-1|NA
TGTGCCAGCGGACTCTACAATGAGCAGTTCTTC
CASGLYNEQFF
>NA|TRBV4-3|TRBJ2-5|NA
TGCGCCAGCAGCCGAGTCTATGGAGAGACCCAGTACTTC
CASSRVYGETQYF
>NA|TRBV5-4|TRBJ1-4|NA
TGTGCCAGCAGCTCCGGCGGCAGCTATAATGAAAAACTGTTTTTT
CASSSGGSYNEKLFF
>NA|TRBV6-6|TRBJ2-7|TRBD2
TGTGCCAGCAGTTCTGGACTAGCGGGAGGGCCGGGGGAGCAGTACTTC
CASSSGLAGGPGEQYF
>NA|TRBV27|TRBJ2-1|TRBD2
TGTGCCAGCAGTTTAAGCGGGAGCTCCTACAATGAGCAGTTCTTC
CASSLSGSSYNEQFF
>NA|TRBV5-4|TRBJ2-1|TRBD2
TGTGCCAGCAGCTCCTCCCCGAGCGGGGCCTACAATGAGCAGTTCTTC
CASSSSPSGAYNEQFF
>NA|TRBV4-2|TRBJ2-1|NA
TGTGCCAGCAGCCAAGACTTATACAATGAGCAGTTCTTC
CASSQDLYNEQFF